A single sample gave rise to the 15 T cell receptor beta chains below, sequenced in a study of beta chain features in type 1 diabetes. Overall study results and limits: Moderate but significant shortening of TCRB CDR3s was recorded in all four CD4+ subsets from Type 1 diabetes patients.

Their antigen targets remain unknown. Of the isolated RNA, all was reverse transcribed, and so the sequenced material was expressed TCRB transcripts. Sequencing was performed with immunoSEQ multiplex PCR; in TCRdb, only in-frame clones are kept and a portion is missing. Among about 700,000 clones, roughly 13% were seen once, and the ten largest hold about 0.02%. The sample comprised naive CD4+ T cells from blood. Receptors originate from a man aged 18 to 29 with type 1 diabetes.

This sequence joins TRBV30 and TRBJ1-1; D unclear. The CDR3 is 16 residues long. Trimming pared 4 bases from V and 2 bases from J, leaving 20 bases between. Looked up from germline, CDR1 is GTSNPN and CDR2 is SVGIG (reference sequence). CDR3: CAWILGTQIINTEAFF. The CDR3 DNA follows: TGTGCCTGGATCTTGGGAACCCAGATAATCAACACTGAAGCTTTCTTT.

As DNA, the CDR3 is TGCGCCAGCAGCAACAATCAGGACACTGAAGCTTTCTTT. The encoded protein is CASSNNQDTEAFF. The V gene is TRBV5-1, the J gene TRBJ1-1; D is undetermined. The CDR3 extends over 13 amino acids. Per the germline V gene, CDR1 is SGHRS and CDR2 is YFSETQ. Deletions cut 4 bases from V and 3 bases from J, with 10 bases between. Using reference TRBV5-1 and TRBJ1-1 for the parts outside the CDR3, the full variable domain is KAGVTQTPRYLIKTRGQQVTLSCSPISGHRSVSWYQQTPGQGLQFLFEYFSETQRNKGNFPGRFSGRQFSNSRSEMNVSTLELGDSALYLCASSNNQDTEAFFGQGTRLTVV.

In regard to this clone: In the same sample, other DNA sequences code for this CDR3. This chain links TRBV9 with TRBJ2-5; 7 bases map to TRBD1. V dropped 0 bases and J dropped 1; count of bases not matched to a gene: 0. The germline V gene has CDR1 SGDLS and CDR2 YYNGEE. CDR3 size: 14 residues. Here the CDR3 DNA reads TGTGCCAGCAGCGTAGGGACAGGCCAAGAGACCCAGTACTTC. This translates into CASSVGTGQETQYF.

This clone has a handful of counts. Other DNA sequences in this sample translate to the same CDR3. The CDR3 sequence: CASSLNSYEQYF. In DNA form, the CDR3 reads TGTGCCAGCAGCTTGAACTCCTACGAGCAGTACTTC. This chain links TRBV5-6 with TRBJ2-7; D is uncertain. V was cut by 1 base and J by 0 bases, with 2 bases left in between. The CDR3 extends over 12 amino acids. Germline loops: CDR1 SGHDT, CDR2 YYEEEE.

This clone was counted only a few times. The CDR3 region is CASKQGYEQYF. CDR3 bases: TGTGCCAGCAAACAGGGTTACGAGCAGTACTTC. The V gene is TRBV2, the J gene TRBJ2-7; tentatively, D is TRBD1 (6 bases). Trimming left V 7 bases short and J 4 bases short, with 8 bases between. This CDR3 is 11 amino acids long. Germline loops: CDR1 SNHLY, CDR2 FYNNEI.

This clone was recorded a few times. The chain carries TRBV7-9 and TRBJ1-5; D is unresolved. The CDR3 has 14 amino acids. Trimming took 1 base from V and 2 from J, leaving 6 bases between them. Germline V CDR1 and CDR2: SEHNR, FQNEAQ (reference sequence). CDR3: CASSLGFGNQPQHF. The CDR3, as DNA: TGTGCCAGCAGCTTAGGGTTTGGCAATCAGCCCCAGCATTTT. Looking up the rest from reference TRBV7-9 and TRBJ1-5 gives the full variable domain: DTGVSQNPRHKITKRGQNVTFRCDPISEHNRLYWYRQTLGQGPEFLTYFQNEAQLEKSRLLSDRFSAERPKGSFSTLEIQRTEQGDSAMYLCASSLGFGNQPQHFGDGTRLSIL.

This clone was recorded at least ten times. Distinct nucleotide sequences in the sample also encode this CDR3. This sequence joins TRBV30 and TRBJ1-5; D gene unclear. Germline CDR1 is GTSNPN and CDR2 is SVGIG (reference sequence). V shed 0 bases and J shed 3 bases, with 6 bases lying between them. This CDR3 comprises 13 residues. CDR3 in DNA: TGTGCCTGGAGTGTACGGGACAATCAGCCCCAGCATTTT. Translated: CAWSVRDNQPQHF.

This clone was seen a few times. The V gene is TRBV6-5, the J gene TRBJ1-5, with D unclear. The V and J ends lost 3 bases and 1 base respectively, with 10 bases between them. CDR3 size: 15 residues. Germline V gene lookup returns CDR1 MNHEY and CDR2 SVGAGI. The CDR3 bases are TGTGCCAGCAGTTATAAGGCTGACAGCAATCAGCCCCAGCATTTT. Translated: CASSYKADSNQPQHF.

The count of this clone is one. The chain links TRBV11-3 to TRBJ2-3, with 8 bases that match TRBD2. The CDR3 extends over 12 amino acids. The V gene's germline CDR1 is SGHNT and CDR2 YENEEA. Losses at the gene ends were 5 bases for V and 8 bases for J; bases not matched to a gene: 3. The CDR3 region has the DNA TGTGCCAGCAGCCTAAGCGGGGGTACGCAGTATTTT. Translated: CASSLSGGTQYF. Complete variable domain (other parts from reference TRBV11-3 and TRBJ2-3): EAGVVQSPRYKIIEKKQPVAFWCNPISGHNTLYWYLQNLGQGPELLIRYENEEAVDDSQLPKDRFSAERLKGVDSTLKIQPAELGDSAVYLCASSLSGGTQYFGPGTRLTVL.

This clone has more than one count but fewer than ten. This sequence joins TRBV6-4 and TRBJ2-3; D unclear. The CDR3 spans 15 residues. Trimming pared 6 bases from V and 0 bases from J, leaving 13 bases between. Looked up from germline, CDR1 is MRHNA and CDR2 is SNTAGT. The CDR3, as DNA: TGTGCCAGCAGCGCCAAGATTAAGAGCACAGATACGCAGTATTTT. Amino acid sequence: CASSAKIKSTDTQYF.

The chain has TRBV19 and TRBJ1-5, with 8 nucleotides matching TRBD1. The CDR3 extends over 13 amino acids. V lost 5 bases and J lost 7; bases outside the gene matches: 4. CDR1 and CDR2 from the germline V gene are LNHDA and SQIVND (reference sequence). The CDR3 region is CASSQQGGQPQHF. The DNA of the CDR3 is TGTGCCAGTAGTCAACAGGGGGGACAGCCCCAGCATTTT.

This sequence joins TRBV4-1 and TRBJ1-2, with a possible D match to TRBD1 (6 bases). The CDR3 has 14 residues. Germline V gene data show CDR1 as MGHRA and CDR2 as YSYEKL. The V end was cut by 1 base, the J end by 5 bases, with 11 bases between. The CDR3 bases are TGCGCCAGCAGCCAAGTTGACAGGTCTTATGGCTACACCTTC. Its translation: CASSQVDRSYGYTF.

This clone was observed a few times. The rearrangement links TRBV6-5 to TRBJ1-5; possible D gene TRBD1, 6 bases. The CDR3 covers 13 residues. Trimming stripped 6 bases from V and 5 bases from J, with 11 bases between. Germline loops: CDR1 MNHEY, CDR2 SVGAGI. As DNA, the CDR3 is TGTGCCAGCAGCCGACAGGACTATCAGCCCCAGCATTTT. It translates to CASSRQDYQPQHF.

This chain uses TRBV27 with TRBJ1-5, with D tentatively TRBD1 (6 bases). Trimming took 3 bases from V and 7 from J, leaving 22 bases between them. This CDR3 has 17 amino acids. Looked up from germline, CDR1 is MNHEY and CDR2 is SMNVEV (reference sequence). The CDR3 is CASSFVGGTFSDQPQHF. CDR3 coding DNA: TGTGCCAGCAGTTTCGTAGGGGGGACCTTTTCTGACCAGCCCCAGCATTTT.

The rearrangement links TRBV28 to TRBJ1-6, with D uncertain. V lost 6 bases to trimming and J lost 0 bases, with 9 bases between them. CDR1 is MDHEN and CDR2 is SYDVKM in the germline V gene. The CDR3 loop spans 15 amino acids. CDR3 region: CASSLGSSYNSPLHF. Here the CDR3 DNA reads TGTGCCAGCAGCCTTGGGAGCTCCTATAATTCACCCCTCCACTTT.